Below are 26 T cell receptor beta chains sequenced from a single sample in a study of post-analysis software for immune sequencing data. Study-level points and caveats: Included in a set of about five TRBV segments more frequent in patients than controls were TRBV5-6, TRBV5-1 and TRBV20-1.

These receptors have no known antigen. TCR beta cDNA libraries had unique molecular identifiers. Each CDR3 protein is one row after TCRdb ran MiXCR on the PCR reads. The sample contains a few hundred thousand distinct CDR3 sequences, 36% of which appear only once. Sample: blood. All receptors derive from a girl aged 5-17 years with multiple sclerosis.

V gene TRBV25-1 combines with J gene TRBJ1-5, with D possibly TRBD1 on 6 matching bases. The CDR3 is made up of 14 amino acids. CDR1 and CDR2 (germline): MGHDK, SYGVNS. V lost 3 bases to trimming and J lost 4 bases, with 10 bases between them. CDR3 region: CASSDSGQNQPQHF. For the CDR3, the DNA is TGTGCCAGCAGTGATTCCGGACAGAATCAGCCCCAGCATTTT.

This clonotype has a single count. The chain joins TRBV5-5 to TRBJ2-1; the D is unclear. The CDR3 is 13 amino acids. Germline CDR1 and CDR2: SGHKS and YYEKEE (reference sequence). V was shortened by 2 bases and J by 15 bases, with 18 bases between the two germline ends. The CDR3 bases are TGTGCCAGCAGCTTAGGAACGACTCAGAATCTGTTCTTC. As protein: CASSLGTTQNLFF.

This rearrangement joins TRBV9 to TRBJ2-7; weak D call: TRBD2 (6 bases). V lost 4 bases and J lost 0, with 14 bases in between. This CDR3 contains 15 residues. Germline CDR1 and CDR2: SGDLS and YYNGEE. CDR3 sequence (DNA): TGTGCCAGCAGCCTAGGGGACTCTGGCTCCTACGAGCAGTACTTC. Translated, it gives CASSLGDSGSYEQYF.

This clonotype was seen a few times. V and J are TRBV7-9 and TRBJ2-5, with D possibly TRBD1 on 5 matching bases. The germline gives CDR1 SEHNR, CDR2 FQNEAQ (reference sequence). The CDR3 covers 17 residues. V was pared by 5 bases and J by 0 bases, with 19 bases between. CDR3 loop: CASSHSIREGYQETQYF. CDR3 DNA sequence: TGTGCCAGCAGCCACAGCATCAGGGAAGGATACCAAGAGACCCAGTACTTC.

This clonotype was seen a single time. This chain connects TRBV30 to TRBJ2-7, with 7 bases fitting TRBD2. Losses at the gene ends were 3 bases for V and 4 bases for J; bases not matched to a gene: 9. CDR1 GTSNPN and CDR2 SVGIG come from the germline V gene (reference sequence). The CDR3 is 14 amino acids. The CDR3 nucleotides read TGTGCCTGGAGATCCGGGACTAACAAGTACGAGCAGTACTTC. Protein: CAWRSGTNKYEQYF. Drawing the rest from reference TRBV30 and TRBJ2-7, the complete variable domain is SQTIHQWPATLVQPVGSPLSLECTVEGTSNPNLYWYRQAAGRGLQLLFYSVGIGQISSEVPQNLSASRPQDRQFILSSKKLLLSDSGFYLCAWRSGTNKYEQYFGPGTRLTVT.

The V gene is TRBV6-5, the J gene TRBJ1-1; the D gene is possibly TRBD1 (5 bases). Looked up from germline, CDR1 is MNHEY and CDR2 is SVGAGI. The CDR3 loop spans 12 amino acids. V shed 5 bases and J shed 7 bases, with 11 bases lying between them. For the CDR3, the DNA is TGTGCCAGCAGTGGCCGGAGGGGTGAAGCTTTCTTT. This gives the protein CASSGRRGEAFF.

This clonotype has only a few counts. The CDR3 nucleotides read TGTGCTACGGGATTCGGGCGGGGGCCAACCTACGAGCAGTACTTC. This gives the protein CATGFGRGPTYEQYF. The chain employs TRBV12-5 and TRBJ2-7, with D tentatively TRBD2 (7 bases). Germline V gene sequence: CDR1 LGHNT, CDR2 FRNRAP. Trimming left V 10 bases short and J 2 bases short, with 21 bases between. The CDR3 runs to 15 residues. Using reference TRBV12-5 and TRBJ2-7 for the parts outside the CDR3, the full variable domain is DARVTQTPRHKVTEMGQEVTMRCQPILGHNTVFWYRQTMMQGLELLAYFRNRAPLDDSGMPKDRFSAEMPDATLATLKIQPSEPRDSAVYFCATGFGRGPTYEQYFGPGTRLTVT.

The sample holds a few counts of this clonotype. A read error is possible here, since a much larger clone lies one base away. The gene calls are TRBV12-3 or TRBV12-4 and TRBJ2-7; D not resolved. Trimming shortened V by 3 bases and J by 7 bases, and 16 bases separated the two germline ends. The CDR3 covers 14 residues. The CDR3 reads CASSLGSVDNEQYF. Here the CDR3 DNA reads TGTGCCAGCAGTTTGGGAAGCGTAGACAATGAGCAGTACTTC.

This clonotype showed up many times. This chain links TRBV5-1 with TRBJ2-1; 16 positions match TRBD2. CDR1 is SGHRS, CDR2 YFSETQ, per germline. The CDR3 sequence is 16 residues long. J lost 6 bases, V lost 3 bases, and 3 bases had no gene match. Here the CDR3 DNA reads TGCGCCAGCAGCTCCGGGACTAGCGGGAGGGCCAATGAGCAGTTCTTC. Amino acids: CASSSGTSGRANEQFF.

This clonotype was seen repeatedly, ten times or more. This sequence joins TRBV7-9 and TRBJ2-5; D gene ambiguous. The germline V and J ends were trimmed by 6 bases and 2 bases, with 19 bases remaining between them. The CDR3 extends over 16 amino acids. Germline-derived CDR1 and CDR2 are SEHNR and FQNEAQ (reference sequence). Here the CDR3 DNA reads TGTGCCAGCAGTTTGGATTATTACGGGTCACAAGAGACCCAGTACTTC. It translates to CASSLDYYGSQETQYF.

This clonotype was counted many times. The chain joins TRBV28 to TRBJ2-2, with D perhaps TRBD2 (5 bases). V dropped 0 bases and J dropped 4 bases, with 18 bases sitting between them. CDR1 and CDR2 from the germline V gene are MDHEN and SYDVKM. The CDR3 runs 18 residues. CDR3 in amino acids: CASSLWPRREVRTGELFF. The DNA for the CDR3 is TGTGCCAGCAGTTTATGGCCTCGACGGGAAGTGCGCACCGGGGAGCTGTTTTTT.

Of note for this clonotype: Relative to the germline gene, one junction end is altered; a read error may explain this. V is TRBV9 and J is TRBJ1-3; D is unresolved. The germline gives CDR1 SGDLS, CDR2 YYNGEE. The CDR3 totals 12 residues. CDR3 protein: CASSVSANTIYF. CDR3 nucleotide sequence: TGTGCCAGCAGCGTATCTGCAAACACCATATATTTT.

At least ten counts were recorded for this clonotype. The gene calls are TRBV6-1 and TRBJ1-2, with a tentative D call TRBD1 (5 bases). The germline V gene has CDR1 MNHNS and CDR2 SASEGT. Deletions cut 3 bases from V and 6 bases from J, with 11 bases between. This CDR3 comprises 13 residues. The CDR3 loop is CASSEGRENGYTF. The DNA of the CDR3 is TGTGCCAGCAGTGAGGGACGGGAAAATGGCTACACCTTC.

In this sample, this clonotype turned up many times. This chain joins TRBV7-9 and TRBJ2-4; no clear D gene. V shed 4 bases and J shed 0 bases, with 13 bases lying between them. This CDR3 region has 16 residues. Germline CDR1 and CDR2: SEHNR and FQNEAQ (reference sequence). Written as DNA, the CDR3 is TGTGCCAGCAGCTCCTGGCCTTTCATAGCCAAAAACATTCAGTACTTC. Protein product: CASSSWPFIAKNIQYF. Using reference TRBV7-9 and TRBJ2-4 for the parts outside the CDR3, the full variable domain is DTGVSQNPRHKITKRGQNVTFRCDPISEHNRLYWYRQTLGQGPEFLTYFQNEAQLEKSRLLSDRFSAERPKGSFSTLEIQRTEQGDSAMYLCASSSWPFIAKNIQYFGAGTRLSVL.

This clonotype has at least ten counts. The rearrangement joins TRBV29-1 to TRBJ1-2; D call uncertain. The CDR3 sequence is 11 residues long. CDR1 SQVTM and CDR2 ANQGSEA come from the germline V gene. V lost 7 bases and J 9 bases, leaving 15 bases between the germline ends. As DNA, the CDR3 is TGCAGCGCCGCCGGAGCACAGAGCTACACCTTC. Residues: CSAAGAQSYTF.

This clonotype came up many times. This chain joins TRBV29-1 and TRBJ1-2; a weak D match, TRBD1 (5 bases). This CDR3 has 13 residues. V was cut by 3 bases and J by 8 bases, with 16 bases left in between. Per the germline V gene, CDR1 is SQVTM and CDR2 is ANQGSEA. This CDR3 is CSVDKAQGYGYTF. The CDR3 nucleotides are TGCAGCGTTGATAAGGCGCAGGGCTACGGCTACACCTTC.

This chain joins TRBV7-3 and TRBJ2-5; TRBD2 is a possible D gene (6 bases). The germline V gene has CDR1 SGHTA and CDR2 FQGTGA. The CDR3 covers 13 residues. Trimming removed 4 bases at V and 3 bases at J, with 9 bases between. The CDR3 DNA is TGTGCCAGCAGCTCAGTAGCGGAAGAGACCCAGTACTTC. It translates to CASSSVAEETQYF.

This clonotype came up many times. The V call is TRBV7-2, the J call TRBJ2-5; possible D gene TRBD2, 5 bases. In germline, CDR1 is SGHTA, CDR2 FQGNSA. The V end was cut by 3 bases, the J end by 5 bases, with 16 bases between. The CDR3 spans 15 residues. The CDR3 loop reads CASSLAGRVRETQYF. The CDR3, as DNA: TGTGCCAGCAGCTTGGCGGGCCGCGTCAGGGAGACCCAGTACTTC.

The chain employs TRBV11-2 and TRBJ2-3; weak D call: TRBD2 (6 bases). This CDR3 spans 15 amino acids. V was shortened by 4 bases and J by 0 bases, with 11 bases between the two germline ends. Germline assignment: CDR1 SGHAT and CDR2 FQNNGV. The CDR3: CASSSSGSSTDTQYF. For the CDR3, the DNA is TGTGCCAGCAGCTCCAGCGGGTCCAGCACAGATACGCAGTATTTT. Full variable domain (remainder filled in from reference TRBV11-2 and TRBJ2-3): EAGVAQSPRYKIIEKRQSVAFWCNPISGHATLYWYQQILGQGPKLLIQFQNNGVVDDSQLPKDRFSAERLKGVDSTLKIQPAKLEDSAVYLCASSSSGSSTDTQYFGPGTRLTVL.

This clonotype was observed at least ten times. The chain uses TRBV7-9 and TRBJ1-1, with D possibly being TRBD1 (5 bases). The V end was cut by 5 bases, the J end by 2 bases, with 15 bases between. Germline CDR1 and CDR2: SEHNR and FQNEAQ (reference sequence). The CDR3 extends over 15 amino acids. The CDR3 DNA is TGTGCCAGCAGCCAGCCCCAGGGTACAAACACTGAAGCTTTCTTT. This codes for CASSQPQGTNTEAFF.

This clonotype was seen just once. A single base separates this from a much larger clone, so it may be a read error. CDR3 loop: CTSSPKGPEKLFF. CDR3 sequence (DNA): TGTACCAGCAGTCCGAAGGGTCCAGAAAAACTGTTTTTT. The chain couples TRBV6-5 to TRBJ1-4; D unresolved. Germline V gene sequence: CDR1 MNHEY, CDR2 SVGAGI. The CDR3 is 13 residues long.

This clonotype was detected only a few times. Given a much more abundant clone one base away, this may be a read error. The V call is TRBV6-1, the J call TRBJ2-1, with 7 positions matching TRBD2. The ends lost 6 bases at V and 8 bases at J; junction bases unmatched: 13. Germline V gene data show CDR1 as MNHNS and CDR2 as SASEGT. The CDR3 runs 15 residues. CDR3 region: CASRAWGLICDEQFF. CDR3 coding DNA: TGTGCCAGCAGGGCGTGGGGACTAATCTGCGATGAGCAGTTCTTC.

The chain joins TRBV20-1 to TRBJ2-4, with TRBD1 as a possible D gene (5 bases). The last part of the DNA fits TRBJ2-7 better; the J call may be wrong. This CDR3 region has 17 residues. Germline CDR1 DFQATT, CDR2 SNEGSKA (reference sequence). CDR3 DNA sequence: TGCAGTGCCCTTAGGGGCGCCAGCTCCACCTTCTCCTACGAGCAGTACTTC. This sequence encodes CSALRGASSTFSYEQYF.

This clonotype has ten or more counts. The rearrangement uses TRBV4-2 and TRBJ2-5; 10 bases agree with TRBD2. Germline trimming cut 0 bases from V and 3 bases from J; bases unmatched to any gene: 4. This CDR3 has 16 amino acids. The germline V gene has CDR1 LGHNA and CDR2 YNFKEQ. The CDR3 nucleotides read TGTGCCAGCAGCCAAGATATCCTAGCGGGGGAAGAGACCCAGTACTTC. This gives the protein CASSQDILAGEETQYF.

In the case of this clonotype: A much bigger clone sits one base away, suggesting this may be a read error. The chain couples TRBV12-3 or TRBV12-4 to TRBJ2-3, with D maybe TRBD2 (6 bases). The CDR3 covers 16 residues. This chain's CDR3 is CGSSLVARGEADTQYF. CDR3 DNA: TGTGGCAGCAGTTTAGTGGCCCGTGGGGAGGCAGATACGCAGTATTTT.

This clonotype was observed many times. The CDR3 nucleotides are TGTGCCAGCACCTTGAGGGTTGGGGGAGTCTACAATGAGCAGTTCTTC. This codes for CASTLRVGGVYNEQFF. J is TRBJ2-1 and V is TRBV12-3 or TRBV12-4; possibly TRBD1 or TRBD2 for D (5 bases each). The CDR3 has 16 amino acids. The ends were cut back, 7 bases at V and 3 bases at J, with 19 bases in the middle.